The 2 T cell receptor beta chains presented below share a single source sample, sequenced in a study of shared clonotypes between healthy human individuals. The protocol was immunoSEQ multiplex PCR, while the TCRdb copy is restricted to in-frame clones and leaves out a portion. The data contain 640,000 or so clones, roughly 78% of them singletons. Sequencing was done on a sample of memory CD4+ T cells sorted from blood. Subset described: CD45RA-negative fraction. These receptors were collected from a woman younger than 45 in good health.

To note about this clone: The same CDR3 arises from other DNA sequences in this sample as well. J is TRBJ2-1 and V is TRBV18; no clear D gene. Germline values: CDR1 KGHSH, CDR2 LQKENI. The CDR3 consists of 15 residues. Trimming removed 2 bases at V and 0 bases at J, with 8 bases between. CDR3: CASSPDLSSYNEQFF. The CDR3 DNA follows: TGTGCCAGCTCACCAGACTTGAGCTCCTACAATGAGCAGTTCTTC. Using reference TRBV18 and TRBJ2-1 for the parts outside the CDR3, the full variable domain is NAGVMQNPRHLVRRRGQEARLRCSPMKGHSHVYWYRQLPEEGLKFMVYLQKENIIDESGMPKERFSAEFPKEGPSILRIQQVVRGDSAAYFCASSPDLSSYNEQFFGPGTRLTVL.

This rearrangement joins TRBV10-3 to TRBJ2-3; 9 bases align to TRBD2. The CDR3 extends over 15 amino acids. V shed 4 bases and J 2 bases; nucleotides not matched to a gene: 4. The germline V gene encodes CDR1 ENHRY and CDR2 SYGVKD. DNA of the CDR3: TGTGCCATCAGTGGGGGCGGGAGGGACACAGATACGCAGTATTTT. This sequence encodes CAISGGGRDTDTQYF.